Sequencing of this TCR beta chain was carried out in a study of blood T cells in healthy people across ages. About the research overall: Researchers report that template switching captured about one barcoded beta molecule per two T cells.

A second PCR, run for about 6 to 11 cycles, used a sample-barcoded 5' primer plus a J-beta primer mix. Each cDNA molecule was tagged by a template-switch adaptor with 12 random nucleotides. TCRdb re-called the 5' RACE reads through MiXCR, storing one row per CDR3 protein. The sample carries some 1,800,000 distinct CDR3 sequences, 35% to 50% recorded once. The table lists this clonotype with a few counts. The junction shows a germline mismatch at one end, possibly a read error. Donors gave roughly 10 milliliters of peripheral blood apiece. Germline V gene sequence: CDR1 SGHTA, CDR2 FQGNSA. The CDR3 runs 14 residues.

The sequence came from a human donor in good health. This rearrangement joins TRBV7-2 to TRBJ2-4; 7 nucleotides line up with TRBD1. The end of the DNA is better explained by TRBJ2-7, so the J call may be wrong. Sequencing was done on a sample of blood. For the CDR3, the DNA is TGTGCCAGCAGCTTCGACAGGGTATCCTTCGAGCAGTACTTC. Protein sequence: CASSFDRVSFEQYF.